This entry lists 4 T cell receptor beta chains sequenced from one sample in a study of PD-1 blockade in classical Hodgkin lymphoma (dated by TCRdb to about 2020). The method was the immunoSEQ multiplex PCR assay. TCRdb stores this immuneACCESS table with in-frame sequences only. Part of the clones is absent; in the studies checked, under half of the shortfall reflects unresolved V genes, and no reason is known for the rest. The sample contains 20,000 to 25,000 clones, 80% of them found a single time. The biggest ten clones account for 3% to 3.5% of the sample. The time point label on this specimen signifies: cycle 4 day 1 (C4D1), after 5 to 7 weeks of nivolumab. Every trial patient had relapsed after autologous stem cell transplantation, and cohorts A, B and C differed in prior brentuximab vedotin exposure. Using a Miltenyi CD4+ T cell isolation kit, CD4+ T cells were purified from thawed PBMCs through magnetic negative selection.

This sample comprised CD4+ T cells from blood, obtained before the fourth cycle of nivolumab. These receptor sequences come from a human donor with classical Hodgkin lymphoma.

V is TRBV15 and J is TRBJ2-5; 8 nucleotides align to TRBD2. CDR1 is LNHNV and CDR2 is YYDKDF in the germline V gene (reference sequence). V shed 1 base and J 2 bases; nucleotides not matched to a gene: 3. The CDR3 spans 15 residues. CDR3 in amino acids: CATSRAGLAQETQYF. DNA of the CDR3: TGTGCCACCAGCAGAGCAGGACTAGCTCAAGAGACCCAGTACTTC.

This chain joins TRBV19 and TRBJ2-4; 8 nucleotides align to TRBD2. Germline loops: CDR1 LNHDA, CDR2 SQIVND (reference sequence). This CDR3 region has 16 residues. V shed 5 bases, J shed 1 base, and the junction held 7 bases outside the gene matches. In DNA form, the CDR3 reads TGTGCCAGTAGTCCCCTCGGGGGGGCGGCCAAAAACATTCAGTACTTC. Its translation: CASSPLGGAAKNIQYF.

The CDR3 loop reads CSADGGETQYF. The CDR3 nucleotides read TGCAGTGCTGATGGGGGAGAGACCCAGTACTTC. The chain has TRBV20-1 and TRBJ2-5; D is tentatively TRBD1 or TRBD2 (5 bases each). CDR1 DFQATT and CDR2 SNEGSKA come from the germline V gene (reference sequence). V lost 5 bases, J lost 4 bases, and 8 bases lay in between. CDR3 length: 11 residues.

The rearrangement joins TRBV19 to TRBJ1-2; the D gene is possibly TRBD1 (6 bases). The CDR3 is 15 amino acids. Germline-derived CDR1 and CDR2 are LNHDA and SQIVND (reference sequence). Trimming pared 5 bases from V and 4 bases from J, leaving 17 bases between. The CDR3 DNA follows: TGTGCCAGTAGTGTATTATCACAGGGAGGCTATGGCTACACCTTC. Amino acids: CASSVLSQGGYGYTF. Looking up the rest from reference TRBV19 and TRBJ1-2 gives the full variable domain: DGGITQSPKYLFRKEGQNVTLSCEQNLNHDAMYWYRQDPGQGLRLIYYSQIVNDFQKGDIAEGYSVSREKKESFPLTVTSAQKNPTAFYLCASSVLSQGGYGYTFGSGTRLTVV.